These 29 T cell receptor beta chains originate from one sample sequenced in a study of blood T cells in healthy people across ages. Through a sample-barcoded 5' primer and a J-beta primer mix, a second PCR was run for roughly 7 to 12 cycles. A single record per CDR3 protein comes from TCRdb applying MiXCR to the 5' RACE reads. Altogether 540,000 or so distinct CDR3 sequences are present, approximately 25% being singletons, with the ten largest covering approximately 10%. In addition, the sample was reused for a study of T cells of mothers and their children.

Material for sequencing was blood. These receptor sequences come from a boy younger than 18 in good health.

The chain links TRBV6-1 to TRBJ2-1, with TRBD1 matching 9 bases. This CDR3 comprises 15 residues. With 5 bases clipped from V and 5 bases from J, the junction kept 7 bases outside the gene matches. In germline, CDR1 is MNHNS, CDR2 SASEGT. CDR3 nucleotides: TGTGCCAGCAGTTTCGACAGGGGGATCGACAATGAGCAGTTCTTC. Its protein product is CASSFDRGIDNEQFF.

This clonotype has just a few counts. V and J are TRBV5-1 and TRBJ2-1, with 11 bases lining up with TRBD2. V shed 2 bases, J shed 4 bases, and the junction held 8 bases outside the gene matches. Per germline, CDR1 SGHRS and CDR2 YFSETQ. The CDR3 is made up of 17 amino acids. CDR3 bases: TGCGCCAGCAGCTTTGGCCTAGCGGGGGGCCTATACAATGAGCAGTTCTTC. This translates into CASSFGLAGGLYNEQFF.

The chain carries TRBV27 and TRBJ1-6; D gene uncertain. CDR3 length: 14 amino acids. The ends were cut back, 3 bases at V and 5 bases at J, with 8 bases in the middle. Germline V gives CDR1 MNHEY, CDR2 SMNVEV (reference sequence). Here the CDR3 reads CASSFPSNNSPLHF. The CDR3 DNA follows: TGTGCCAGCAGTTTCCCCTCTAATAATTCACCCCTCCACTTT.

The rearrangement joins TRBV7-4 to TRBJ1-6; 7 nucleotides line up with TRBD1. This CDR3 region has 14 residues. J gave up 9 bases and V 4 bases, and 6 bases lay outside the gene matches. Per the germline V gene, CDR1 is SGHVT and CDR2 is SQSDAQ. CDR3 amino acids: CASSWWTGRSPLHF. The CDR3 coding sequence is TGTGCCAGCAGCTGGTGGACAGGTCGTTCACCCCTCCACTTT.

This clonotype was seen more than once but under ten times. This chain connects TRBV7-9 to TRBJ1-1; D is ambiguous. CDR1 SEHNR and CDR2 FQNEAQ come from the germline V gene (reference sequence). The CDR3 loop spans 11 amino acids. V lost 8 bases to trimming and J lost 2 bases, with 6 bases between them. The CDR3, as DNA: TGTGCCAGCGCTTTAAACACTGAAGCTTTCTTT. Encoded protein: CASALNTEAFF. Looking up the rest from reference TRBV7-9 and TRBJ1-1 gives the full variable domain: DTGVSQNPRHKITKRGQNVTFRCDPISEHNRLYWYRQTLGQGPEFLTYFQNEAQLEKSRLLSDRFSAERPKGSFSTLEIQRTEQGDSAMYLCASALNTEAFFGQGTRLTVV.

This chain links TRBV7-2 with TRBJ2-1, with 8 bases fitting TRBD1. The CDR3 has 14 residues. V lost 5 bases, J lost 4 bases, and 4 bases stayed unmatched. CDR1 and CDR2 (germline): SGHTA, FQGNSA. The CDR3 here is CASSRQGRYNEQFF. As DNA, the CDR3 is TGTGCCAGCAGCCGACAGGGGAGGTACAATGAGCAGTTCTTC. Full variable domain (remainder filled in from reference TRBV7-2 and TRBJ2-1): GAGVSQSPSNKVTEKGKDVELRCDPISGHTALYWYRQSLGQGLEFLIYFQGNSAPDKSGLPSDRFSAERTGGSVSTLTIQRTQQEDSAVYLCASSRQGRYNEQFFGPGTRLTVL.

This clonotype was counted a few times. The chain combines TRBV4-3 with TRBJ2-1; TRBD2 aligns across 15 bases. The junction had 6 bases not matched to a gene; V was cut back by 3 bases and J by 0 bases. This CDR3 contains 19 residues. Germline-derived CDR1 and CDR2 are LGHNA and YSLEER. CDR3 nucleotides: TGCGCCAGCAGCCACCGGACTAGCGGGGGGGGGAGCTCCTACAATGAGCAGTTCTTC. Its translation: CASSHRTSGGGSSYNEQFF.

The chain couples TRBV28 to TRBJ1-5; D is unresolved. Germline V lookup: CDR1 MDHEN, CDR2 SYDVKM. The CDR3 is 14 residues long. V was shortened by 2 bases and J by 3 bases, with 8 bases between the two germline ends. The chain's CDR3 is CASSLRANNQPQHF. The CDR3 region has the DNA TGTGCCAGCAGTTTAAGGGCCAACAATCAGCCCCAGCATTTT.

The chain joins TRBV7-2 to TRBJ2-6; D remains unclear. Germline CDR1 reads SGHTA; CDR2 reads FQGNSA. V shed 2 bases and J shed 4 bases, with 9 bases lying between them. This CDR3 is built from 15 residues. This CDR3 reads CASSLMWAGANVLTF. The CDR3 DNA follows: TGTGCCAGCAGCTTAATGTGGGCCGGGGCCAACGTCCTGACTTTC.

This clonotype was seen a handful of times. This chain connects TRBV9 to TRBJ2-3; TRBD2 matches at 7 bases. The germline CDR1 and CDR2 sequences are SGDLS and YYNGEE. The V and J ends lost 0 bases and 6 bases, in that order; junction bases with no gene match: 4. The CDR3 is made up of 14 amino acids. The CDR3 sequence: CASSVELASDTQYF. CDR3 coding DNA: TGTGCCAGCAGCGTAGAACTAGCGAGTGATACGCAGTATTTT.

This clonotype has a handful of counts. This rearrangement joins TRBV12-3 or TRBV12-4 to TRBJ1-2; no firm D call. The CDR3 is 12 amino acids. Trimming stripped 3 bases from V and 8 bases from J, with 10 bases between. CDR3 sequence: CASSFRGRGYTF. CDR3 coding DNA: TGTGCCAGCAGTTTTCGGGGTAGAGGCTACACCTTC.

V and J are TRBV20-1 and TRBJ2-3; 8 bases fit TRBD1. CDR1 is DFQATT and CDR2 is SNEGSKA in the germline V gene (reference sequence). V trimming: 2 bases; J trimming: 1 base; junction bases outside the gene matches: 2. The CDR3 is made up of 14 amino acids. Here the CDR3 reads CSARLTGGTDTQYF. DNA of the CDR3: TGCAGTGCTAGATTGACAGGGGGCACAGATACGCAGTATTTT.

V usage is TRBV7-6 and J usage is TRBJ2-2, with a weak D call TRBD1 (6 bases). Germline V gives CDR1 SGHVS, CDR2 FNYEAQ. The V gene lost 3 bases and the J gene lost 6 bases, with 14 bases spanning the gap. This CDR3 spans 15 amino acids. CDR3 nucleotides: TGTGCCAGCAGCTTTCGGCAGGGGCCGTCCGGGGAGCTGTTTTTT. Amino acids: CASSFRQGPSGELFF.

CDR3 residues: CASSFLITSTDTQYF. The CDR3 DNA sequence: TGTGCCAGCAGTTTTCTCATCACTAGCACAGATACGCAGTATTTT. The chain is built from TRBV27 and TRBJ2-3; D is unclear. Germline CDR1 is MNHEY and CDR2 is SMNVEV (reference sequence). V lost 3 bases, J lost 0 bases, and 10 bases lay in between. This CDR3 has 15 amino acids.

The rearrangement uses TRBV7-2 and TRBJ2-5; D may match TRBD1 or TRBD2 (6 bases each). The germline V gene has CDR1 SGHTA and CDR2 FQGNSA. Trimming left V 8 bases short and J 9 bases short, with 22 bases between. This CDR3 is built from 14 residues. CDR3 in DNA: TGTGCCAGCGGCTCGAGGGGGAGGTGGGAGGCCCAGTACTTC. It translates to CASGSRGRWEAQYF.

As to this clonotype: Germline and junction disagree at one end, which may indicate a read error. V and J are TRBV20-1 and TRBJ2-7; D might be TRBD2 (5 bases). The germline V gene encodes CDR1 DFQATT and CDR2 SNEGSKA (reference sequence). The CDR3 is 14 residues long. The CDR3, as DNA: TGCAGTACTAGAGGTTTGAAGGAAACCTACGAGCAGTACTTC. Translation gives CSTRGLKETYEQYF.

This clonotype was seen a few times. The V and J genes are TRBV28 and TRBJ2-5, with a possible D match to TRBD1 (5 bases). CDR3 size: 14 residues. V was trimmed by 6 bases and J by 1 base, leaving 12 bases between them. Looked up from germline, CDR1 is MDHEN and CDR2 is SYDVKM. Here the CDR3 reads CASSRDSIQETQYF. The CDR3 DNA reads TGTGCCAGCAGCCGTGACAGCATCCAAGAGACCCAGTACTTC.

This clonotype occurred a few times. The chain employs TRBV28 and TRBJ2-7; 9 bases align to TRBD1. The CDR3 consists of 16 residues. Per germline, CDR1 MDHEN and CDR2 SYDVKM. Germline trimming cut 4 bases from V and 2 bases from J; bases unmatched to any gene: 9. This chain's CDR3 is CASSSHTGTGPYEQYF. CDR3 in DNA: TGTGCCAGCAGTTCCCACACCGGGACAGGGCCCTACGAGCAGTACTTC.

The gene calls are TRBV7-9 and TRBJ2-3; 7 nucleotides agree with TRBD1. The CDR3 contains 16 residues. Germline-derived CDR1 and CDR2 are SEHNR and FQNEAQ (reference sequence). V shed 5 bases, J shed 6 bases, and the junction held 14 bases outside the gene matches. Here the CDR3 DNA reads TGTGCCAGCAGCCCGTTTGAGGGGGCTTTCACGGATACGCAGTATTTT. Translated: CASSPFEGAFTDTQYF.

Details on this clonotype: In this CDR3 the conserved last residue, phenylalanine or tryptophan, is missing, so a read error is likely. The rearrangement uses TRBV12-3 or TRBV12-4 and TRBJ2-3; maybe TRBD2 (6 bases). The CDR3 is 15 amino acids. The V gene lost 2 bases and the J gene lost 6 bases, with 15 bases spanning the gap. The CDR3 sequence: CASSLTRERGDTQYS. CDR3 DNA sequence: TGTGCCAGCAGTTTAACGCGGGAAAGAGGGGATACGCAGTATTCT.

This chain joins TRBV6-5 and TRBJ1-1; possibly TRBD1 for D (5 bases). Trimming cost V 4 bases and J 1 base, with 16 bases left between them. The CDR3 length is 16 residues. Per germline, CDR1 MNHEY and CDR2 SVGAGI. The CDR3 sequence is CASSLRQPTGNTEAFF. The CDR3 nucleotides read TGTGCCAGCAGTTTGAGACAGCCCACTGGGAACACTGAAGCTTTCTTT.

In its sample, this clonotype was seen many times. The CDR3: CAISERGTDTQYF. The DNA for the CDR3 is TGTGCCATCAGTGAGAGGGGCACAGATACGCAGTATTTT. V and J are TRBV10-3 and TRBJ2-3; no clear D gene. V was trimmed by 2 bases and J by 1 base, leaving 4 bases between them. Germline V gene sequence: CDR1 ENHRY, CDR2 SYGVKD. This CDR3 comprises 13 residues.

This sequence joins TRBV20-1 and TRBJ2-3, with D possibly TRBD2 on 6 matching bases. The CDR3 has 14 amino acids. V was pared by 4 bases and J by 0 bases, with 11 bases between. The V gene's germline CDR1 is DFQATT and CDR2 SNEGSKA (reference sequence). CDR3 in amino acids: CSAIGGTSTDTQYF. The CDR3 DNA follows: TGCAGTGCTATTGGTGGGACTAGCACAGATACGCAGTATTTT.

The chain's CDR3 is CSVEGGPSGYKETQYF. The CDR3 DNA reads as TGCAGCGTTGAAGGTGGGCCTAGCGGATACAAAGAGACCCAGTACTTC. The chain uses TRBV29-1 and TRBJ2-5, with 7 nucleotides matching TRBD2. The germline gives CDR1 SQVTM, CDR2 ANQGSEA. The CDR3 totals 16 residues. V shed 1 base and J 3 bases; nucleotides not matched to a gene: 11.

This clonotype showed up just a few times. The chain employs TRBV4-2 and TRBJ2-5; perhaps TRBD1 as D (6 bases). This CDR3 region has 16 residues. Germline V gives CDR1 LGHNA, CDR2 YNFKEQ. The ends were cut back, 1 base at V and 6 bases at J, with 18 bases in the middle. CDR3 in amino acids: CASSQVGDNGPQTQYF. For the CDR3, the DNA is TGTGCCAGCAGCCAAGTAGGGGACAATGGGCCTCAGACCCAGTACTTC.

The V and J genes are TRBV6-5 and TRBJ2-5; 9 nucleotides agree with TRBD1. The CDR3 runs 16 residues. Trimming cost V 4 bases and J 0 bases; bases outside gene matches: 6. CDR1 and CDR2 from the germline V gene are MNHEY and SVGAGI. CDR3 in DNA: TGTGCCAGCAGTTCGGACAGGGGATTGTACCAAGAGACCCAGTACTTC. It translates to CASSSDRGLYQETQYF.

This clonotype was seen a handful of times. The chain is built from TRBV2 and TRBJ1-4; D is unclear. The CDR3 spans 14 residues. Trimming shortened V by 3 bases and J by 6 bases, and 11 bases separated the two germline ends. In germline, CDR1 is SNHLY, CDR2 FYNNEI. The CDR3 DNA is TGTGCCAGCAGTGACCCGGGAACGGATGAAAAACTGTTTTTT. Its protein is CASSDPGTDEKLFF.

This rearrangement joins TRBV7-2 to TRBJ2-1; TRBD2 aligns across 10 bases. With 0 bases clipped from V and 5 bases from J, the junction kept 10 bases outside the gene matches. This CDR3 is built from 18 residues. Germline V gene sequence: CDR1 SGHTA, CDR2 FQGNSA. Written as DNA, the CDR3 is TGTGCCAGCAGCTTAGCCGGGACTAGCGTACTTGGGGACAATGAGCAGTTCTTC. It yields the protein CASSLAGTSVLGDNEQFF. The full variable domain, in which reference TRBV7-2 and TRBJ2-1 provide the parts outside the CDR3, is GAGVSQSPSNKVTEKGKDVELRCDPISGHTALYWYRQSLGQGLEFLIYFQGNSAPDKSGLPSDRFSAERTGGSVSTLTIQRTQQEDSAVYLCASSLAGTSVLGDNEQFFGPGTRLTVL.

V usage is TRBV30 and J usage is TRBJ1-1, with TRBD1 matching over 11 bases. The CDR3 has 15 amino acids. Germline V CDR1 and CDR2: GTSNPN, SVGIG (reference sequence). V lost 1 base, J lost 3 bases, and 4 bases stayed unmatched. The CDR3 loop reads CAWSAGTGGHTEAFF. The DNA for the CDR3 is TGTGCCTGGAGTGCCGGGACAGGGGGACACACTGAAGCTTTCTTT.